The subject of this entry is one T cell receptor beta chain. The target antigen is unknown. This sample is drawn from a study of shared clonotypes between healthy human individuals. For the study at large: Aged between 18 and 49, the donors were two women and a few men. Findings and limits, study-wide: About 5% of naive CD4 clonotypes were shared across a handful of donors.

The donor population consisted of healthy HIV-negative adults with no recent acute infections or vaccinations. The table came from immunoSEQ multiplex PCR; TCRdb's copy has only in-frame clones and leaves some out. The table has 2 million to 2.5 million clones, approximately 96% seen once. This CDR3 has 13 residues. Trimming pared 1 base from V and 2 bases from J, leaving 9 bases between. Looked up from germline, CDR1 is GTSNPN and CDR2 is SVGIG (reference sequence). V gene TRBV30 combines with J gene TRBJ2-7; TRBD2 might be the D (5 bases). The TCR sequence derives from a man aged 18 to 29 in good health. What was sequenced was naive CD4+ T cells sorted from blood. This sample's subset: CD45RA+ positively selected. The CDR3 region is CAWSAREAYEQYF. CDR3 bases: TGTGCCTGGAGTGCCCGGGAAGCCTACGAGCAGTACTTC.